Listed below are T cell receptor beta chains from one sample, sequenced in a study of cytomegalovirus exposure and HLA in healthy donors. TCRdb's copy holds only in-frame clones and misses some; the assay was immunoSEQ multiplex PCR. The sample includes more than 95,000 clones, roughly 85% of them seen just once. The sequenced sample was PBMCs. These receptors originate from a man aged 55 to 70 in good health and CMV-seropositive. CDR3s include the opening cysteine and the closing phenylalanine or tryptophan. Fields, in order: clone size, D gene, J gene, V gene, CDR3 protein, CDR3 DNA. A D gene is named only where the DNA matches it firmly. Size is stated for part of the rows, as once, few or many counts, or as a class when the clone is expanded.

abundance: .; d_gene: .; j_gene: TRBJ2-5; v_gene: TRBV19; CDR3aa: CASSAGGQFLETQYF; CDR3nt: TGTGCCAGTAGTGCCGGGGGGCAATTTCTCGAGACCCAGTACTTC
abundance: .; d_gene: .; j_gene: TRBJ1-2; v_gene: TRBV27; CDR3aa: CASSFPGTGGYTF; CDR3nt: TGTGCCAGCAGTTTCCCGGGAACAGGGGGCTACACCTTC
abundance: .; d_gene: .; j_gene: TRBJ2-6; v_gene: TRBV7-3; CDR3aa: CASSPSGTSSGANVLTF; CDR3nt: TGTGCCAGCAGCCCCTCGGGCACTAGCTCTGGGGCCAACGTCCTGACTTTC
abundance: .; d_gene: .; j_gene: TRBJ1-2; v_gene: TRBV6-5; CDR3aa: CASSYSADIYGYTF; CDR3nt: TGTGCCAGCAGTTACTCAGCGGATATCTATGGCTACACCTTC
abundance: once; d_gene: TRBD1; j_gene: TRBJ2-7; v_gene: TRBV7-9; CDR3aa: CASSKIQGARYEQYF; CDR3nt: TGTGCCAGCAGCAAGATACAGGGGGCTAGATACGAGCAGTACTTC
abundance: .; d_gene: .; j_gene: TRBJ1-3; v_gene: TRBV11-2; CDR3aa: CAGRSLTGNTIYF; CDR3nt: TGTGCCGGAAGGAGCCTTACCGGAAACACCATATATTTT
abundance: .; d_gene: TRBD2; j_gene: TRBJ2-5; v_gene: TRBV9; CDR3aa: CASAPYVGTSGKETQYF; CDR3nt: TGTGCCAGCGCCCCCTACGTAGGGACTAGCGGGAAAGAGACCCAGTACTTC
abundance: .; d_gene: TRBD1; j_gene: TRBJ1-5; v_gene: TRBV7-8; CDR3aa: CASSRTGGNQPQHF; CDR3nt: TGTGCCAGCAGCCGGACAGGGGGCAATCAGCCCCAGCATTTT
abundance: .; d_gene: .; j_gene: TRBJ1-5; v_gene: TRBV6-1; CDR3aa: CASTFGGNQPQHF; CDR3nt: TGTGCCAGCACCTTCGGGGGCAATCAGCCCCAGCATTTT
abundance: once; d_gene: .; j_gene: TRBJ2-1; v_gene: TRBV23-1; CDR3aa: CASSLNREISPYNEQFF; CDR3nt: TGCGCCAGCAGCCTCAACAGGGAAATTAGCCCCTACAATGAGCAGTTCTTC
abundance: .; d_gene: .; j_gene: TRBJ1-5; v_gene: TRBV6-5; CDR3aa: CASSGTGYSNQPQHF; CDR3nt: TGTGCCAGCAGTGGCACAGGTTATAGCAATCAGCCCCAGCATTTT